This is a list of T cell receptor beta chains from one sample in a study of cytomegalovirus exposure and HLA in healthy donors. The data were produced by immunoSEQ multiplex PCR, yet TCRdb's version contains in-frame clones alone and is incomplete. The table shows about 130,000 clones, with 77% occurring only once. Sequencing was done on a sample of PBMCs. These receptors originate from a woman aged 55-70 years in good health and CMV-seronegative. The CDR3 runs from the conserved cysteine through the conserved F or W. D genes are given only for firm matches. Clone size, where shown, is once, few, many, or a class for clones that have expanded.

TGTGCCAGTAGTACAATCCAGGGGAGGGATCAGCCCCAGCATTTT | CASSTIQGRDQPQHF | - | TRBV19 | - | TRBJ1-5
TGTGCCAGCAGCGAAGGACAGGGGTTTGATTACTATGGCTACACCTTC | CASSEGQGFDYYGYTF | - | TRBV7-3 | TRBD1 | TRBJ1-2
TGTGCTAGTGGTCACGGGAGGGGGACTGAAGCTTTCTTT | CASGHGRGTEAFF | - | TRBV12-5 | - | TRBJ1-1
TGCGCCAGCAGTGGGACCGGGACAGGGCAAGCCGAGCAGTACTTC | CASSGTGTGQAEQYF | - | TRBV10-1 | TRBD1 | TRBJ2-7
TGTGCCAGCAACACATCGACGGGACAGGGGCAAGAGACCCAGTACTTC | CASNTSTGQGQETQYF | - | TRBV7-9 | TRBD1 | TRBJ2-5
TGCGCCAGCAGGCTTGCCATGGGCGCTAACACCGGGGAGCTGTTTTTT | CASRLAMGANTGELFF | - | TRBV5-1 | - | TRBJ2-2
TGTTCCAGCAGCTTAGAGGGACTTTACGAGCAGTACTTC | CSSSLEGLYEQYF | - | TRBV7-9 | - | TRBJ2-7
TGTGCCAGCAGGGACACATTGGGACAGGGTAATGGCTACACCTTC | CASRDTLGQGNGYTF | - | TRBV28 | TRBD1 | TRBJ1-2
TGTGCCAGCAGTGAAGTAGCAACCGATACGCAGTATTTT | CASSEVATDTQYF | few | TRBV6-1 | - | TRBJ2-3
TGTGCCAGCAGTTTATTAGGTTACACCAACTACGAGCAGTACTTC | CASSLLGYTNYEQYF | - | TRBV28 | - | TRBJ2-7
TGTGCCAGCAGTTACTCCCAGGGAAACAATCAGCCCCAGCATTTT | CASSYSQGNNQPQHF | - | TRBV6-6 | - | TRBJ1-5
TGTGCCAGCTCACCACTCTCCCGGGACAACGAGCAGTACTTC | CASSPLSRDNEQYF | - | TRBV18 | - | TRBJ2-7
TGTGCCAGTAGTAACCCCACAGGGTACTATGGCTACACCTTC | CASSNPTGYYGYTF | once | TRBV19 | - | TRBJ1-2
TGTGCCAGCAGCTTAGGCGATGAGCAGTTCTTC | CASSLGDEQFF | - | TRBV7-6 | - | TRBJ2-1
TGTGCCAGCTCACCACCCGGGACAGGGGAGCGGGGCACTGAAGCTTTCTTT | CASSPPGTGERGTEAFF | - | TRBV18 | TRBD1 | TRBJ1-1
TGCGCCAGCAGCTTGGGCAGCGGACAAGAGACCCAGTACTTC | CASSLGSGQETQYF | - | TRBV5-1 | - | TRBJ2-5
TGTGCCAGCAGCCAAAAGAGGGGGACAGGCCTTGGGGTGAAGTACTTC | CASSQKRGTGLGVKYF | - | TRBV14 | TRBD1 | TRBJ2-7
TGTGCCAGCCGAGGGAATGGGGAGCTGTTTTTT | CASRGNGELFF | - | TRBV6-6 | - | TRBJ2-2
TGTGCCAGCAGCTCGACAGGGTCCCAAGAGACCCAGTACTTC | CASSSTGSQETQYF | few | TRBV7-7 | TRBD1 | TRBJ2-5
TGTGCCAGCAGTCCCCTAGCGGGAGGGGTCCACGAGCAGTACTTC | CASSPLAGGVHEQYF | - | TRBV28 | TRBD2 | TRBJ2-7
TGTGCCAGCAGCTTGCGGGACAACTACGAGCAGTACTTC | CASSLRDNYEQYF | - | TRBV5-4 | - | TRBJ2-7
TGTGCCAGCAGTTCCCAGGGGCAGCAAGTGGAGACCCAGTACTTC | CASSSQGQQVETQYF | - | TRBV28 | - | TRBJ2-5
TGTGCCAGTAGTGCCCGCTATCCAAATGACTACGAGCAGTACTTC | CASSARYPNDYEQYF | - | TRBV19 | - | TRBJ2-7
TGTGCCTGGAGGAAACTAGCGGGCCCCTACAATGAGCAGTTCTTC | CAWRKLAGPYNEQFF | - | TRBV30 | TRBD2 | TRBJ2-1
TGTGCCAGCAGCTTGGGAACAGAAAGCTCCTACGAGCAGTACTTC | CASSLGTESSYEQYF | - | TRBV5-4 | - | TRBJ2-7
TGTGCCAGCAGTTTCATACCAGGGTTGGGTGAAGCTTTCTTT | CASSFIPGLGEAFF | - | TRBV27 | - | TRBJ1-1
TGTGCCAGCAGCTTAGTGGCACGGAACACTGAAGCTTTCTTT | CASSLVARNTEAFF | - | TRBV11-2 | - | TRBJ1-1
TGTGCCAGCAGTTTATTCCGACAGGGGTATAATTCACCCCTCCACTTT | CASSLFRQGYNSPLHF | - | TRBV27 | TRBD1 | TRBJ1-6
TGTGCCAGCAGCTTATTCAGTCGCGAGCAGTACTTC | CASSLFSREQYF | - | TRBV7-2 | - | TRBJ2-7
TGTGCCAGCAGCTCGGGAGCCCTCTTGGGGGAGCTGTTTTTT | CASSSGALLGELFF | - | TRBV7-9 | - | TRBJ2-2
TGCGCCAGCAGCTTGGAAAGGACAGGGGCCTACGAGCAGTACTTC | CASSLERTGAYEQYF | - | TRBV5-1 | TRBD1 | TRBJ2-7
TGTGCCAGCAGCGTTTCCATAGCGGGGGACAAGCAAGAGACCCAGTACTTC | CASSVSIAGDKQETQYF | - | TRBV9 | TRBD2 | TRBJ2-5
TGTGCCAGCAGTGAATCCCGGCCGGGGGGAGAGACCCAGTACTTC | CASSESRPGGETQYF | - | TRBV25-1 | TRBD2 | TRBJ2-5
TGCGCCAGCAGCTTGACCGGGGGTTCAGGAAACACCATATATTTT | CASSLTGGSGNTIYF | - | TRBV5-1 | - | TRBJ1-3
TGTGCCAGCAGCTTAGCACTTACTAGCGGACCCAGCACAGATACGCAGTATTTT | CASSLALTSGPSTDTQYF | - | TRBV7-8 | TRBD2 | TRBJ2-3
TGCGCCAGCAGCCAAAACGGACAGCCTTCCTACGAGCAGTACTTC | CASSQNGQPSYEQYF | - | TRBV5-1 | - | TRBJ2-7
TGTGCCAGCAGTTTAGGGCGCTCGAACACCGGGGAGCTGTTTTTT | CASSLGRSNTGELFF | - | TRBV27 | - | TRBJ2-2
TGTGCCAGCAGCCACATAATAGGCGGCGGGAACACAGATACGCAGTATTTT | CASSHIIGGGNTDTQYF | - | TRBV14 | - | TRBJ2-3
TGTGCCAGCAGTTTAGGCCGAGCTAGCGGGAAGCCCTACAATGAGCAGTTCTTC | CASSLGRASGKPYNEQFF | - | TRBV28 | TRBD2 | TRBJ2-1
TGCGCCAGCAGAGCGGCGGGGACAGACTTTACTGAAGCTTTCTTT | CASRAAGTDFTEAFF | - | TRBV5-1 | TRBD1 | TRBJ1-1
TGCACCACACCGGGACTAGCGGCCTCTAGCACAGATACGCAGTATTTT | CTTPGLAASSTDTQYF | - | TRBV1 | - | TRBJ2-3
TGTGCCAGCAGTACCGGAGGGGGGGTTTCCGGGGAGCTGTTTTTT | CASSTGGGVSGELFF | - | TRBV2 | - | TRBJ2-2
TGTGCCAGCAGTCCCCGGGCTAGCGGGGATATAGCGACCCAGTACTTC | CASSPRASGDIATQYF | - | TRBV28 | TRBD2 | TRBJ2-5
TGTGCCAGCAGCTCCCGGACAGGGGCGTCGAACACTGAAGCTTTCTTT | CASSSRTGASNTEAFF | - | TRBV13 | TRBD1 | TRBJ1-1
TGTGCCAGCAGCCCCGGGTCCACAACTAATGAAAAACTGTTTTTT | CASSPGSTTNEKLFF | - | TRBV7-9 | - | TRBJ1-4
TGTGCCAGCAGGACTCAACCCTATGGCTACACCTTC | CASRTQPYGYTF | - | TRBV6-4 | - | TRBJ1-2
TGTGCCAGCAGACAGGGACGGATTTTGTCCGGGGAGCTGTTTTTT | CASRQGRILSGELFF | - | TRBV2 | - | TRBJ2-2
TGTGCCAGTAGTACCGACAGGGGATATAATTCACCCCTCCACTTT | CASSTDRGYNSPLHF | - | TRBV19 | TRBD1 | TRBJ1-6